This paragraph reports one T cell receptor beta chain. In germline, CDR1 is MNHNS, CDR2 SASEGT. V lost 5 bases and J lost 0; bases outside the gene matches: 3. CDR3 size: 14 residues. The sample comes from a study of T cell changes during pregnancy in multiple sclerosis. This table comes from immunoSEQ multiplex PCR, and its TCRdb copy is limited to in-frame clones, with some not included. The data show 85,000 to 95,000 clones, with roughly 91% seen just once and around 1.8% held by the top ten. Sample: peripheral blood, taken after pregnancy. The receptor was isolated from a female donor in good health, enrolled as a control in a pregnancy study. The chain is built from TRBV6-1 and TRBJ2-5, with TRBD1 matching over 7 bases. The CDR3 is CASSFDRDQETQYF. CDR3 DNA: TGTGCCAGCAGTTTCGACAGGGACCAAGAGACCCAGTACTTC.